Reported below is one TCR beta chain. The antigen is undetermined. Clones were read by immunoSEQ multiplex PCR, and TCRdb kept only the in-frame ones, dropping some. The sample lists 150,000 or so clones, less than 95% occurring once. These data belong to a study of T cell responses to AZD1222 COVID-19 vaccine. The study's findings and limits: In all cases, repertoires were sampled only after the peak T cell response. Unmutated variant regions are reportedly targeted by nearly half of spike-specific TCRs.

Both about-4-week and about-12-week second-dose recipients were combined. Germline V gene data show CDR1 as SQVTM and CDR2 as ANQGSEA. This CDR3 spans 15 amino acids. Trimming cost V 7 bases and J 1 base, with 14 bases left between them. The receptor was derived from an adult who received the AZD1222 COVID-19 vaccine. The sequenced sample was peripheral blood, obtained 28 days after the second AZD1222 dose. The J gene is TRBJ2-6, the V gene TRBV29-1, with a weak D call TRBD1 (6 bases). The CDR3 coding sequence is TGCAGCGCTACCGATACAGGGTCTGGGGCCAACGTCCTGACTTTC. This codes for CSATDTGSGANVLTF.